The entry that follows covers one T cell receptor (beta chain) sequence. The clone's antigen remains unknown. Base qualities are not at hand, and no much larger clone is one base apart. The data were taken from a study of radiotherapy plus CTLA-4 blockade in lung cancer listed by TCRdb under 2018. For the study in its entirety: Among enrolled patients, 15% to 20% had an objective response and roughly 31% reached disease control.

Summary of the overall study and its limitations: The strongest predictors of response, as reported, were early dynamic changes in blood T cell clones along with a rise in serum interferon-beta after radiation. TCR clones derived from tumors expanded in peripheral blood after treatment with radiotherapy and ipilimumab.

The library was prepared using the immunoSEQ multiplex PCR assay. Imported from immuneACCESS, the table was reduced by TCRdb to in-frame sequences with V and J called. These copies leave out some clones; in studies compared against another copy, an unresolved V gene accounts for under half, and the cause of the remainder is not known. This sample comprises 20,000 to 25,000 clones, about 73% of them detected only once. The top ten clonotypes cover approximately 3.5% of the sample. The study tested focal radiation therapy combined with CTLA-4 blockade (ipilimumab) in patients with chemo-refractory metastatic non-small-cell lung cancer. Trimming removed 0 bases from V and 0 bases from J, leaving 12 bases between the germline ends. CDR3 length: 17 amino acids, cysteine to phenylalanine. The entry retains the CDR3 DNA only, 51 bases that are in frame from base 1. Reading the germline V gene (reference sequence) gives CDR1 MNHEY and CDR2 SMNVEV.

Sequenced here: peripheral blood, sampled from a patient treated with radiotherapy plus ipilimumab. The chain employs TRBV27 and TRBJ1-3; the D segment cannot be called with confidence. This receptor was taken from a human donor with non-small cell lung cancer who had stable disease on radiotherapy plus ipilimumab. For the CDR3, the sequence is CASSLSDGRYSGNTIYF. The sequenced DNA is TGTGCCAGCAGTTTATCGGACGGCCGTTACTCTGGAAACACCATATATTTT.